The present T cell receptor beta chain was sequenced within a study of T cell repertoires in cytomegalovirus infection. Background on the study: The authors used CMV epitopes that were HLA-C-restricted (recently identified) and HLA-B-restricted (well studied). Public TCR beta signature analysis indicated the presence of both CMV infection and matching HLA type.

Each CDR3 protein is one row after TCRdb ran MiXCR on the reads. Of roughly 920,000 distinct CDR3 sequences listed, about a third are singletons. Overall study findings and caveats: There were HLA-C-restricted CMV-specific TCR beta clonotypes dominating the ex vivo response. Cumulated frequencies of public TCR beta families served to identify carriers of CMV plus the relevant HLA.

This CDR3 comprises 13 residues. Germline V gives CDR1 SGHAT, CDR2 FQNNGV. V was shortened by 8 bases and J by 6 bases, with 14 bases between the two germline ends. Of note for this clonotype: Its target is unknown.

This chain links TRBV11-2 with TRBJ2-1; D gene unclear. This receptor was identified in a human donor in good health (CMV status not recorded). Some clones in this sample may be carry-over from other donors' samples. Sequencing was performed on cultured CD8+ T cells from PBMCs, taken from culture after CMV antigen stimulation. DNA for the CDR3: TGTGCCAGCCAGGTCCTAGGACGCAATGAGCAGTTCTTC. It encodes CASQVLGRNEQFF.